This is a list of T cell receptor beta chains from one sample in a study of blood T cell repertoires in COVID-19. Method: immunoSEQ multiplex PCR; TCRdb's copy keeps in-frame clones and lacks some. Of some 180,000 clones detected, about 88% appear once; the ten largest clones hold over 15%. Sequenced sample: peripheral blood. Source of these receptors: a man aged 50 or older with COVID-19, enrolled during active disease. Both conserved end residues are part of each CDR3. D genes are given only for firm matches. Not all rows give a size; the values are once, few, many and, for expanded clones, a class.

>TRBJ2-2|NA|NA|TRBV7-3
CASSTGNTGELFF
TGTGCCAGCAGCACAGGGAACACCGGGGAGCTGTTTTTT
>TRBJ1-6|TRBD1|NA|TRBV27
CASSLSGQGDPPLHF
TGTGCCAGCAGTTTATCGGGACAGGGCGATCCACCCCTCCACTTT
>TRBJ2-3|NA|many|TRBV20-1
CSAPKTDTQYF
TGCAGTGCTCCTAAGACAGATACGCAGTATTTT
>TRBJ2-3|NA|NA|TRBV2
CASTRRGPTDTQYF
TGTGCCAGCACTCGGCGGGGGCCCACAGATACGCAGTATTTT
>TRBJ2-3|TRBD2|NA|TRBV5-1
CASSPSGGVPDTQYF
TGCGCCAGCAGCCCGAGCGGGGGGGTGCCAGATACGCAGTATTTT
>TRBJ2-7|TRBD1|once|TRBV2
CASRATGDEQYF
TGTGCCAGCAGAGCCACAGGGGACGAGCAGTACTTC
>TRBJ2-2|NA|NA|TRBV20-1
CSASSSGNTGELFF
TGCAGTGCTAGTTCCAGCGGGAACACCGGGGAGCTGTTTTTT
>TRBJ2-6|TRBD1|NA|TRBV9
CASSLPTGNPGANVLTF
TGTGCCAGCAGCTTACCGACAGGGAACCCTGGGGCCAACGTCCTGACTTTC
>TRBJ2-5|TRBD1|NA|TRBV5-1
CASSAETGMLKTQYF
TGCGCCAGCAGCGCGGAGACAGGGATGTTAAAGACCCAGTACTTC
>TRBJ1-5|TRBD1|NA|TRBV19
CASRGQGQPQHF
TGTGCCAGCAGGGGGCAGGGTCAGCCCCAGCATTTT
>TRBJ1-2|NA|NA|TRBV27
CASSAARARSYGYTF
TGTGCCAGCAGTGCAGCGAGGGCCCGATCTTATGGCTACACCTTC
>TRBJ2-7|NA|NA|TRBV10-1
CASSEFGLEASYEQYF
TGCGCCAGCAGTGAGTTTGGTTTGGAGGCTTCCTACGAGCAGTACTTC
>TRBJ2-4|TRBD1|NA|TRBV5-1
CASSPGQVKNIQYF
TGCGCCAGCAGCCCCGGACAGGTCAAAAACATTCAGTACTTC
>TRBJ2-2|NA|NA|TRBV5-1
CASSSGYTGELFF
TGCGCCAGCAGCTCGGGGTACACCGGGGAGCTGTTTTTT
>TRBJ1-1|NA|NA|TRBV30
CAWSRDSNTEAFF
TGTGCCTGGAGTAGGGACTCAAACACTGAAGCTTTCTTT
>TRBJ1-1|TRBD1|NA|TRBV2
CASSEQGQGASTEAFF
TGTGCCAGCAGTGAACAAGGACAGGGGGCTTCGACTGAAGCTTTCTTT
>TRBJ2-7|NA|once|TRBV2
CASSLDRTYEQYF
TGTGCCAGCAGCCTGGACAGAACCTACGAGCAGTACTTC
>TRBJ2-5|TRBD2|NA|TRBV27
CASSLSMALAGVQETQYF
TGTGCCAGCAGTTTATCAATGGCGCTAGCGGGCGTCCAAGAGACCCAGTACTTC
>TRBJ2-7|TRBD2|NA|TRBV19
CATAMGLAGGGRSYEQYF
TGTGCCACCGCCATGGGACTAGCGGGAGGGGGTCGCTCCTACGAGCAGTACTTC
>TRBJ2-7|NA|NA|TRBV5-1
CASSLTAPSVEQYF
TGCGCCAGCAGCCTGACAGCACCCTCTGTCGAGCAGTACTTC
>TRBJ2-2|NA|NA|TRBV19
CASSIAGLQSSELFF
TGTGCCAGTAGTATAGCCGGCCTACAGTCTTCGGAGCTGTTTTTT
>TRBJ2-5|TRBD2|NA|TRBV28
CASSGGGRETQYF
TGTGCCAGCAGTGGGGGGGGACGCGAGACCCAGTACTTC
>TRBJ2-3|TRBD2|NA|TRBV30
CAWSAGGDTQYF
TGTGCCTGGAGTGCCGGGGGGGATACGCAGTATTTT
>TRBJ1-2|NA|NA|TRBV6-5
CASRTDLGAFGYTF
TGTGCCAGCAGAACGGATTTGGGGGCTTTTGGCTACACCTTC
>TRBJ2-1|TRBD1|NA|TRBV27
CASAPIWDRGPNEQFF
TGTGCCAGCGCCCCGATTTGGGACAGGGGGCCCAATGAGCAGTTCTTC
>TRBJ2-2|TRBD2|once|TRBV3-1/TRBV3-2
CASSGRAGVHTGELFF
TGTGCCAGCAGCGGCCGAGCGGGAGTTCATACCGGGGAGCTGTTTTTT
>TRBJ2-1|NA|NA|TRBV25-1
CASSVGIGNEQFF
TGTGCCAGCAGTGTCGGGATTGGCAATGAGCAGTTCTTC
>TRBJ2-3|NA|NA|TRBV9
CASSVGGGGGDTQYF
TGTGCCAGCAGCGTAGGGGGAGGGGGAGGAGATACGCAGTATTTT
>TRBJ1-5|NA|NA|TRBV6-5
CASSYEGSNQPQHF
TGTGCCAGCAGTTATGAGGGAAGCAATCAGCCCCAGCATTTT
>TRBJ2-1|NA|NA|TRBV15
CATSSYEDLKSSYNEQFF
TGTGCCACCAGCAGCTACGAGGACTTAAAAAGCTCCTACAATGAGCAGTTCTTC
>TRBJ2-5|NA|once|TRBV4-1
CASSQGSLPSQETQYF
TGCGCCAGCAGCCAAGGGTCTTTGCCTAGCCAAGAGACCCAGTACTTC
>TRBJ1-4|NA|NA|TRBV15
CATALATEKLFF
TGTGCCACCGCTTTGGCAACTGAAAAACTGTTTTTT
>TRBJ2-2|NA|NA|TRBV18
CASSPRGQTNTGELFF
TGTGCCAGCTCACCCCGGGGACAAACGAACACCGGGGAGCTGTTTTTT
>TRBJ1-2|TRBD1|NA|TRBV3-1/TRBV3-2
CASSAMGDRGQGGYTF
TGTGCCAGCAGCGCTATGGGAGACAGGGGGCAAGGTGGCTACACCTTC
>TRBJ1-4|NA|NA|TRBV7-8
CASSLGQALLATNEKLFF
TGTGCCAGCAGCTTAGGACAGGCGCTGCTTGCTACTAATGAAAAACTGTTTTTT
>TRBJ1-6|NA|NA|TRBV2
CASSDRVVGLDSPLHF
TGTGCCAGCAGTGACAGGGTGGTTGGTTTAGATTCACCCCTCCACTTT
>TRBJ2-3|TRBD2|NA|TRBV3-1/TRBV3-2
CASSQGAGGDTQYF
TGTGCCAGCAGCCAAGGGGCGGGAGGAGATACGCAGTATTTT
>TRBJ2-1|TRBD2|NA|TRBV4-1
CASSQALLAGDRNEQFF
TGCGCCAGCAGCCAAGCCCTTCTAGCGGGAGATAGGAATGAGCAGTTCTTC
>TRBJ1-5|NA|NA|TRBV27
CASSSRTDQPQHF
TGTGCCAGCAGTTCGCGGACAGATCAGCCCCAGCATTTT
>TRBJ2-6|NA|NA|TRBV7-9
CASSFGRLGGPSGANVLTF
TGTGCCAGCAGCTTTGGCAGGTTGGGGGGGCCTTCTGGGGCCAACGTCCTGACTTTC
>TRBJ2-3|TRBD1|many|TRBV19
CASSDRGLSDTQYF
TGTGCCAGTAGCGACAGGGGACTCTCAGATACGCAGTATTTT